The 22 T cell receptor beta chains given below trace back to one sample, sequenced in a study of human T cells and chemical hapten exposure. This sample's time point: pre-sensitization, week 0. The treatment is: therapeutic diphenylcyclopropenone sensitization with weekly scalp DPC. TCRdb independently ran MiXCR on the RACE reads; one entry per CDR3 protein. Among around 300,000 distinct CDR3 sequences, around 5.5% were seen once, and the ten largest hold over 6.5%. Sequencing used whole blood, obtained in connection with sensitization to the hapten diphenylcyclopropenone (DPC). These receptors were collected from a woman younger than 30 with alopecia areata. Some clones in this sample may be carry-over from other donors' samples.

The rearrangement links TRBV6-2 or TRBV6-3 to TRBJ2-2; D might be TRBD2 (7 bases). Germline CDR1 is MNHEY and CDR2 is SVGEGT. V was cut by 6 bases and J by 6 bases, with 14 bases left in between. The CDR3 runs 14 residues. CDR3 in DNA: TGTGCCAGCAGCTGGGGGGGGCCTGCCGGGGAGCTGTTTTTT. This codes for CASSWGGPAGELFF.

The chain carries TRBV15 and TRBJ2-6, with no clear D. Between the trimmed V and J ends, which lost 0 bases and 2 bases, there was a span of 8 bases. CDR3 length: 16 amino acids. Germline CDR1 LNHNV, CDR2 YYDKDF (reference sequence). This CDR3 is CATSRDVGTGANVLTF. CDR3 nucleotides: TGTGCCACCAGCAGAGATGTGGGGACTGGGGCCAACGTCCTGACTTTC.

This clonotype was observed many times. The chain combines TRBV12-5 with TRBJ1-5, with 9 bases fitting TRBD1. This CDR3 contains 13 residues. V gave up 6 bases and J gave up 5 bases; unmatched junction bases: 2. Germline V CDR1 and CDR2: LGHNT, FRNRAP. The CDR3 region is CASGGTGYQPQHF. CDR3 nucleotides: TGTGCTAGTGGAGGGACAGGGTATCAGCCCCAGCATTTT.

V gene TRBV12-3 or TRBV12-4 combines with J gene TRBJ1-2, with a weak D call TRBD1 (6 bases). V was trimmed by 8 bases and J by 2 bases, leaving 12 bases between them. This CDR3 comprises 13 residues. The CDR3 region is CASLDSWNYGYTF. CDR3 nucleotide sequence: TGTGCCAGCCTGGACAGCTGGAACTATGGCTACACCTTC.

This clonotype occurred many times. V usage is TRBV7-2 and J usage is TRBJ1-2; 9 nucleotides match TRBD1. Germline V gene data show CDR1 as SGHTA and CDR2 as FQGNSA. The ends lost 0 bases at V and 4 bases at J; junction bases unmatched: 6. The CDR3 has 16 amino acids. The CDR3 coding sequence is TGTGCCAGCAGCTTAGCTTACGGACAGGGGACCTATGGCTACACCTTC. Its translation: CASSLAYGQGTYGYTF. The full variable domain, with the rest looked up from reference TRBV7-2 and TRBJ1-2, is GAGVSQSPSNKVTEKGKDVELRCDPISGHTALYWYRQSLGQGLEFLIYFQGNSAPDKSGLPSDRFSAERTGGSVSTLTIQRTQQEDSAVYLCASSLAYGQGTYGYTFGSGTRLTVV.

In this sample, this clonotype turned up a few times. Here the CDR3 DNA reads TGTGCCAGCAGTAATAGGGCCGACTTAAACAACTATGGCTACACCTTC. This sequence encodes CASSNRADLNNYGYTF. The chain has TRBV27 and TRBJ1-2, with D uncertain. The CDR3 sequence is 16 residues long. The germline V gene encodes CDR1 MNHEY and CDR2 SMNVEV (reference sequence). The ends were cut back, 5 bases at V and 2 bases at J, with 18 bases in the middle.

This clonotype was counted ten times or more. J is TRBJ1-5 and V is TRBV4-1; D may be TRBD1 (6 bases). V was pared by 1 base and J by 1 base, with 8 bases between. Germline V gene sequence: CDR1 MGHRA, CDR2 YSYEKL. The CDR3 is made up of 15 amino acids. Here the CDR3 reads CASSQGTVSNQPQHF. The CDR3 coding sequence is TGCGCCAGCAGCCAAGGGACAGTCAGCAATCAGCCCCAGCATTTT.

This clonotype was recorded many times. The chain couples TRBV7-9 to TRBJ1-5; the D is unclear. The length of the CDR3 is 16 residues. Trimming cost V 1 base and J 1 base, with 11 bases left between them. CDR1 SEHNR and CDR2 FQNEAQ come from the germline V gene (reference sequence). CDR3 sequence reads: CASSLEAYSSNQPQHF. The DNA for the CDR3 is TGTGCCAGCAGCTTAGAGGCTTATTCCAGCAATCAGCCCCAGCATTTT.

In this sample, this clonotype turned up a few times. V is TRBV24-1 and J is TRBJ2-2; D is ambiguous. Trimming removed 3 bases at V and 4 bases at J, with 11 bases between. CDR1 is KGHDR, CDR2 SFDVKD, per germline. This CDR3 spans 15 amino acids. CDR3 in amino acids: CATSDQDTATGELFF. As DNA, the CDR3 is TGTGCCACCAGTGATCAAGACACAGCCACCGGGGAGCTGTTTTTT.

This chain joins TRBV3-1 and TRBJ1-2; 8 bases map to TRBD1. V trimming: 0 bases; J trimming: 7 bases; junction bases outside the gene matches: 10. The CDR3 has 16 amino acids. The germline V gene has CDR1 LGHDT and CDR2 YNNKEL (reference sequence). The CDR3 bases are TGTGCCAGCAGCCAAGATACGGCAGGGGGCGAGGTTGGCTACACCTTC. Its translation is CASSQDTAGGEVGYTF. Full variable domain (rest looked up from reference TRBV3-1 and TRBJ1-2): DTAVSQTPKYLVTQMGNDKSIKCEQNLGHDTMYWYKQDSKKFLKIMFSYNNKELIINETVPNRFSPKSPDKAHLNLHINSLELGDSAVYFCASSQDTAGGEVGYTFGSGTRLTVV.

This clonotype was observed a handful of times. The gene calls are TRBV10-3 and TRBJ1-5, with TRBD1 as a possible D gene (6 bases). From germline, CDR1 is ENHRY and CDR2 SYGVKD. Trimming stripped 4 bases from V and 3 bases from J, with 13 bases between. This CDR3 has 15 amino acids. CDR3 region: CAISAAGDVNQPQHF. CDR3 sequence (DNA): TGTGCCATCAGTGCCGCAGGGGATGTCAATCAGCCCCAGCATTTT.

This clonotype has ten or more counts. The V gene is TRBV7-2, the J gene TRBJ1-1; D remains ambiguous. The CDR3 is made up of 13 amino acids. Trimming took off 9 bases at V and 4 bases at J, with 15 bases between the two ends. CDR1 and CDR2 from the germline V gene are SGHTA and FQGNSA. CDR3 amino acids: CASQGRRVTEAFF. DNA for the CDR3: TGTGCCAGTCAAGGGAGGAGGGTCACTGAAGCTTTCTTT.

There are a few counts of this clonotype. The chain employs TRBV18 and TRBJ1-6, with 7 bases matching TRBD1. This CDR3 has 15 amino acids. Germline lookup yields CDR1 KGHSH and CDR2 LQKENI. The V gene end was trimmed by 3 bases and the J gene end by 8 bases; junction bases not matched to a gene: 7. The CDR3 protein is CASSPLTGTDSPLHF. The CDR3 bases are TGTGCCAGCTCACCTCTGACAGGGACGGATTCACCCCTCCACTTT. The whole variable domain, filled in from reference TRBV18 and TRBJ1-6, reads NAGVMQNPRHLVRRRGQEARLRCSPMKGHSHVYWYRQLPEEGLKFMVYLQKENIIDESGMPKERFSAEFPKEGPSILRIQQVVRGDSAAYFCASSPLTGTDSPLHFGNGTRLTVT.

This clonotype was observed many times. The chain has TRBV5-1 and TRBJ1-3; maybe TRBD1 (6 bases). V lost 0 bases and J lost 3, with 10 bases in between. This CDR3 has 15 amino acids. Germline V gene sequence: CDR1 SGHRS, CDR2 YFSETQ. CDR3 loop: CASSLAQGSGNTIYF. The CDR3 bases are TGCGCCAGCAGCTTGGCACAGGGAAGTGGAAACACCATATATTTT.

This clonotype has a count of ten or more. The chain has TRBV7-9 and TRBJ2-4; D ambiguous. From germline, CDR1 is SEHNR and CDR2 FQNEAQ (reference sequence). The germline V and J ends were trimmed by 1 base and 0 bases, with 13 bases remaining between them. CDR3 length: 17 residues. The CDR3 nucleotides read TGTGCCAGCAGCTTAGGAATTGCGGCAATAGCCAAAAACATTCAGTACTTC. This translates into CASSLGIAAIAKNIQYF.

The chain couples TRBV20-1 to TRBJ1-6; 9 bases align to TRBD1. The CDR3 totals 16 residues. Germline loops: CDR1 DFQATT, CDR2 SNEGSKA (reference sequence). The J segment lost 6 bases and the V segment lost 0 bases, leaving 6 bases of the junction unmatched. CDR3 protein: CSARDEPGQGNSPLHF. The CDR3 DNA reads TGCAGTGCTAGAGACGAACCGGGACAGGGTAATTCACCCCTCCACTTT.

This clonotype showed up many times. The V and J genes are TRBV27 and TRBJ2-7; D is perhaps TRBD1 (5 bases). The CDR3 contains 15 residues. Germline V gene data show CDR1 as MNHEY and CDR2 as SMNVEV (reference sequence). V lost 3 bases to trimming and J lost 5 bases, with 17 bases between them. In DNA form, the CDR3 reads TGTGCCAGCAGTTTGAAGGGGCTTACCATTAACGAGCAGTACTTC. Translation: CASSLKGLTINEQYF.

This clonotype was counted between two and nine times. The V gene is TRBV29-1, the J gene TRBJ1-4, with 10 bases matching TRBD1. This CDR3 contains 14 residues. In germline, CDR1 is SQVTM, CDR2 ANQGSEA. Trimming took 4 bases from V and 7 from J; bases not matched to a gene: 6. Here the CDR3 reads CSVGGGTGAEKLFF. In nucleotides, the CDR3 is TGCAGCGTTGGAGGCGGGACAGGGGCTGAAAAACTGTTTTTT.

The chain is built from TRBV5-1 and TRBJ2-2, with D possibly being TRBD1 (5 bases). This CDR3 spans 16 amino acids. Germline CDR1 reads SGHRS; CDR2 reads YFSETQ. V lost 4 bases and J 5 bases, leaving 18 bases between the germline ends. The DNA for the CDR3 is TGCGCCAGCAGCCCGGGTGACAGCTTCTCGACCGGGGAGCTGTTTTTT. Translating gives CASSPGDSFSTGELFF. Variable domain in full (rest from reference TRBV5-1 and TRBJ2-2): KAGVTQTPRYLIKTRGQQVTLSCSPISGHRSVSWYQQTPGQGLQFLFEYFSETQRNKGNFPGRFSGRQFSNSRSEMNVSTLELGDSALYLCASSPGDSFSTGELFFGEGSRLTVL.

In this sample, this clonotype turned up many times. The chain links TRBV27 to TRBJ2-5; 9 nucleotides align to TRBD2. V dropped 0 bases and J dropped 5; count of bases not matched to a gene: 1. The V gene's germline CDR1 is MNHEY and CDR2 SMNVEV (reference sequence). This CDR3 contains 14 residues. CDR3 sequence reads: CASSLSGLAETQYF. CDR3 coding DNA: TGTGCCAGCAGTTTATCGGGACTAGCCGAGACCCAGTACTTC.

This clonotype was observed many times. V and J are TRBV15 and TRBJ1-5, with D possibly matching TRBD1 (5 bases). CDR3 length: 13 residues. V was shortened by 7 bases and J by 0 bases, with 7 bases between the two germline ends. The germline V gene has CDR1 LNHNV and CDR2 YYDKDF (reference sequence). CDR3 coding DNA: TGTGCCACCAAAGGGGATAGCAATCAGCCCCAGCATTTT. Encoded protein: CATKGDSNQPQHF. Supplemented by reference TRBV15 and TRBJ1-5, the full variable domain reads DAMVIQNPRYQVTQFGKPVTLSCSQTLNHNVMYWYQQKSSQAPKLLFHYYDKDFNNEADTPDNFQSRRPNTSFCFLDIRSPGLGDTAMYLCATKGDSNQPQHFGDGTRLSIL.

In its sample, this clonotype was seen a few times. J is TRBJ2-1 and V is TRBV27, with D uncertain. This CDR3 is 17 amino acids long. V shed 5 bases and J shed 4 bases, with 21 bases lying between them. Germline values: CDR1 MNHEY, CDR2 SMNVEV (reference sequence). The CDR3 spells CASSLSLTGGLYNEQFF. The CDR3, as DNA: TGTGCCAGCAGTCTGTCGTTAACGGGCGGATTATACAATGAGCAGTTCTTC.